This T cell receptor (beta chain) was identified during a study of OX40 agonist ivuxolimab in advanced cancers. Study in general: Three partial responders included one hepatocellular carcinoma patient and two cutaneous melanoma patients. Study-level points and caveats: CD4+ and CD8+ T cells in blood underwent clonal expansion by week 6 at 0.1 to 3.0 mg/kg.

A note on this clone: What it binds is not known.

V lost 9 bases and J lost 2; bases outside the gene matches: 10. Per germline, CDR1 MNHEY and CDR2 SMNVEV (reference sequence). The length of the CDR3 is 15 residues. Assay used: immunoSEQ multiplex PCR; TCRdb lists only in-frame clones, some missing. Of 65,000 to 80,000 clones listed, 86% are singletons. This chain uses TRBV27 with TRBJ2-3, with 8 nucleotides matching TRBD2. The sequence was collected from an adult with an advanced solid tumor such as melanoma, head and neck, liver or kidney cancer. Here the sequenced sample was CD4+ or CD8+ T cells sorted from blood, taken in a trial of the OX40 agonist ivuxolimab. The CDR3 DNA reads TGTGCCAGGACTCCGGGACTAGAAGCCACAGATACGCAGTATTTT. Translation: CARTPGLEATDTQYF.